This T cell receptor beta chain was identified during a study of blood T cell repertoires in COVID-19. The CDR3 extends over 15 amino acids. Germline CDR1 reads LGHDT; CDR2 reads YNNKEL (reference sequence). The ends lost 2 bases at V and 5 bases at J; junction bases unmatched: 7. Repertoires were generated with immunoSEQ multiplex PCR, while TCRdb's copy carries only in-frame clones and drops some. Of approximately 230,000 clones in the sample, 70% to 90% were seen once. The sequence was obtained from a man between 18 and 35 years old who had recovered from COVID-19. The chain uses TRBV3-1 (or the pseudogene TRBV3-2) and TRBJ1-1; TRBD1 aligns across 8 bases. Source material: PBMCs or T cells enriched from blood (not recorded which). This chain's CDR3 is CASSQRETGVTEAFF. CDR3 bases: TGTGCCAGCAGCCAAAGGGAGACAGGGGTGACTGAAGCTTTCTTT.